This TCR beta chain comes out of a study of cytomegalovirus exposure and HLA in healthy donors. Points from the study as a whole: Most of the TCR beta V segments (in an earlier analysis) were productive either about 87% or about 30% of the time.

Comments on this clone: Its target is not known.

CDR3 length: 19 amino acids. Germline V gives CDR1 LNHDA, CDR2 SQIVND (reference sequence). V was pared by 2 bases and J by 1 base, with 13 bases of the junction left unmatched. PCR amplification relied on 60 Vbeta primers (plus 13 Jbeta primers). As originally analysed: Later, about 80 million unique TCR beta chains were counted in an analysis, and 8.5 million to 13 million of them were shared. TCRdb's copy holds only in-frame clones and misses some; the assay was immunoSEQ multiplex PCR. Clonal size and the V and J genes are those of that table, whereas D and trimming came from the DNA. The profile shows around 160,000 clones, around 79% of them singletons.

The sample consisted of PBMCs. This chain uses TRBV19 with TRBJ2-3; 9 positions match TRBD1. This receptor was taken from a woman in her thirties or forties in good health and CMV-seropositive. The CDR3 bases are TGTGCCAGTAGTATACTTGGGACAGGGTCCCCTTTAGGCACAGATACGCAGTATTTT. This codes for CASSILGTGSPLGTDTQYF.